Shown below are 30 T cell receptor beta chains from a single sample sequenced in a study of shared clonotypes between healthy human individuals. Profiling relied on immunoSEQ multiplex PCR, and the TCRdb table lists in-frame clones only, not all of them. Of about 2.3 million clones in the sample, about nine tenths were seen once. Sequenced sample: naive CD4+ T cells from PBMCs. Noted subset: CD45RA+ positively selected. All receptors derive from a man between 18 and 35 years old in good health. Some clones in this sample may be carry-over from other donors' samples.

Points on this clone: Additional DNA sequences in this sample encode the identical CDR3. The CDR3 nucleotides read TGTGCCAGCAGTTCTAAGCCCTACAATGAGCAGTTCTTC. Protein sequence: CASSSKPYNEQFF. This chain connects TRBV6-5 to TRBJ2-1; unclear D gene. Germline CDR1 reads MNHEY; CDR2 reads SVGAGI. Trimming left V 4 bases short and J 2 bases short, with 6 bases between. The CDR3 contains 13 residues.

J is TRBJ1-1 and V is TRBV7-3; 8 nucleotides match TRBD1. Losses at the gene ends were 0 bases for V and 7 bases for J; bases not matched to a gene: 7. The CDR3 has 15 residues. CDR1 and CDR2 (germline): SGHTA, FQGTGA. The CDR3 protein is CASSLTPDRVNEAFF. The CDR3 DNA follows: TGTGCCAGCAGCTTAACCCCGGACAGGGTTAATGAAGCTTTCTTT. Looking up the rest from reference TRBV7-3 and TRBJ1-1 gives the full variable domain: GAGVSQTPSNKVTEKGKYVELRCDPISGHTALYWYRQSLGQGPEFLIYFQGTGAADDSGLPNDRFFAVRPEGSVSTLKIQRTERGDSAVYLCASSLTPDRVNEAFFGQGTRLTVV.

The rearrangement joins TRBV10-2 to TRBJ2-4, with D hard to call. With 0 bases removed from V and 3 bases from J, the gap between germline ends came to 9 bases. The germline gives CDR1 WSHSY, CDR2 SAAADI. There are 15 residues in the CDR3. The CDR3 DNA follows: TGCGCCAGCAGTGAGTCGAGAGTTGGCAAAAACATTCAGTACTTC. Translating gives CASSESRVGKNIQYF.

This clone has more than one count but fewer than ten. The CDR3 here is CASSQQGRGYTF. CDR3 DNA sequence: TGTGCCAGCAGCCAACAGGGTAGGGGCTACACCTTC. The rearrangement links TRBV4-2 to TRBJ1-2, with D possibly matching TRBD1 (5 bases). The germline V gene has CDR1 LGHNA and CDR2 YNFKEQ. The CDR3 is 12 residues long. With 2 bases removed from V and 8 bases from J, the gap between germline ends came to 9 bases.

This clone has just one count. CDR3 protein: CASSLRVGDREKLFF. The CDR3 DNA reads TGTGCCAGCAGTTTAAGGGTGGGGGATCGCGAAAAACTGTTTTTT. This chain connects TRBV6-9 to TRBJ1-4, with D maybe TRBD1 (5 bases). V was pared by 4 bases and J by 8 bases, with 17 bases between. Germline loops: CDR1 MNHGY, CDR2 SVAAGI. This CDR3 is built from 15 residues.

The rearrangement links TRBV5-4 to TRBJ2-3; 10 bases are a match to TRBD2. The V gene's germline CDR1 is SGHNT and CDR2 YYREEE (reference sequence). The CDR3 spans 15 residues. V lost 1 base and J lost 6; bases outside the gene matches: 5. This CDR3 is CASSLSSGSDDTQYF. The CDR3 DNA sequence: TGTGCCAGCAGCTTGTCTAGCGGGAGTGATGATACGCAGTATTTT.

About this clone: Other DNA sequences in the same sample also yield this CDR3. J is TRBJ2-1 and V is TRBV5-1; D gene unclear. The CDR3 covers 12 residues. V was shortened by 0 bases and J by 6 bases, with 4 bases between the two germline ends. Looked up from germline, CDR1 is SGHRS and CDR2 is YFSETQ. Here the CDR3 reads CASSLVLNEQFF. The CDR3 bases are TGCGCCAGCAGCTTGGTCCTCAATGAGCAGTTCTTC. The entire variable domain, with the rest obtained from reference TRBV5-1 and TRBJ2-1, is as follows: KAGVTQTPRYLIKTRGQQVTLSCSPISGHRSVSWYQQTPGQGLQFLFEYFSETQRNKGNFPGRFSGRQFSNSRSEMNVSTLELGDSALYLCASSLVLNEQFFGPGTRLTVL.

In this sample, this clone turned up once. The chain recombines TRBV16 with TRBJ1-4; no firm D call. The CDR3 is 13 residues long. V was pared by 2 bases and J by 7 bases, with 8 bases between. The V gene's germline CDR1 is KGHSY and CDR2 FQNENV. In DNA form, the CDR3 reads TGTGCCAGCAGCCAAACACTGGTTGAAAAACTGTTTTTT. Its translation: CASSQTLVEKLFF.

The rearrangement links TRBV6-6 to TRBJ1-5; 7 nucleotides align to TRBD1. There are 15 residues in the CDR3. From germline, CDR1 is MNHNY and CDR2 SVGAGI (reference sequence). Unmatched junction bases numbered 4, after V lost 2 bases and J lost 3 bases. CDR3 coding DNA: TGTGCCAGCAGTTACAACAGGGGCGACAATCAGCCCCAGCATTTT. Amino acids: CASSYNRGDNQPQHF.

The genes are TRBV30 and TRBJ1-4; weak D call: TRBD1 (5 bases). Germline-derived CDR1 and CDR2 are GTSNPN and SVGIG (reference sequence). V was shortened by 7 bases and J by 10 bases, with 19 bases between the two germline ends. This CDR3 comprises 13 residues. The CDR3 loop reads CASGVRSGGKLFF. The DNA for the CDR3 is TGTGCCTCGGGCGTCCGATCGGGGGGAAAACTGTTTTTT.

The chain joins TRBV5-1 to TRBJ1-5; D remains unclear. Germline CDR1 is SGHRS and CDR2 is YFSETQ. Trimming took off 4 bases at V and 8 bases at J, with 16 bases between the two ends. The CDR3 totals 14 residues. CDR3 protein: CASSQGPPAKPQHF. The CDR3 coding sequence is TGCGCCAGCAGCCAAGGACCGCCCGCCAAGCCCCAGCATTTT.

The chain employs TRBV19 and TRBJ2-7; D gene ambiguous. This CDR3 contains 12 residues. The V gene lost 4 bases and the J gene lost 2 bases, with 6 bases spanning the gap. Germline V gene lookup returns CDR1 LNHDA and CDR2 SQIVND (reference sequence). This CDR3 is CASSKGPYEQYF. DNA of the CDR3: TGTGCCAGTAGTAAAGGTCCCTACGAGCAGTACTTC. The full variable domain, with the rest looked up from reference TRBV19 and TRBJ2-7, is DGGITQSPKYLFRKEGQNVTLSCEQNLNHDAMYWYRQDPGQGLRLIYYSQIVNDFQKGDIAEGYSVSREKKESFPLTVTSAQKNPTAFYLCASSKGPYEQYFGPGTRLTVT.

J is TRBJ1-4 and V is TRBV15, with D possibly being TRBD1 (5 bases). Trimming left V 3 bases short and J 4 bases short, with 12 bases between. This CDR3 spans 15 amino acids. From germline, CDR1 is LNHNV and CDR2 YYDKDF (reference sequence). The CDR3 region is CATSSTGWGNEKLFF. The CDR3 DNA sequence: TGTGCCACCAGCAGCACAGGATGGGGTAATGAAAAACTGTTTTTT.

The V and J genes are TRBV5-1 and TRBJ2-1, with 8 bases fitting TRBD1. Germline V gene data show CDR1 as SGHRS and CDR2 as YFSETQ. With 0 bases clipped from V and 8 bases from J, the junction kept 7 bases outside the gene matches. CDR3 length equals 15 residues. DNA for the CDR3: TGCGCCAGCAGCTTGGGAGGGACAGGTACGCATGAGCAGTTCTTC. It codes for CASSLGGTGTHEQFF.

The chain couples TRBV6-4 to TRBJ2-2; maybe TRBD1 (6 bases). The germline CDR1 and CDR2 sequences are MRHNA and SNTAGT. The CDR3 runs 17 residues. The V gene lost 4 bases and the J gene lost 4 bases, with 19 bases spanning the gap. The DNA for the CDR3 is TGTGCCAGCAGTGGAACGATTCTGGGGGCTATCACCGGGGAGCTGTTTTTT. This codes for CASSGTILGAITGELFF.

The rearrangement links TRBV28 to TRBJ2-4; 8 positions agree with TRBD1. Per germline, CDR1 MDHEN and CDR2 SYDVKM. J was trimmed by 0 bases and V by 6 bases; bases with no gene match: 16. The CDR3 runs 19 residues. CDR3 nucleotide sequence: TGTGCCAGCAGAGACAATCAGGGGGCTAGGACACTAGCCAAAAACATTCAGTACTTC. As protein: CASRDNQGARTLAKNIQYF.

This clone was counted once. The rearrangement links TRBV11-2 to TRBJ2-5, with a tentative D call TRBD1 (6 bases). The CDR3 length is 17 residues. Germline CDR1 SGHAT, CDR2 FQNNGV. V shed 5 bases and J shed 2 bases, with 21 bases lying between them. DNA for the CDR3: TGTGCCAGCAGCACCAGGGGTGACAGTACCCTGCAAGAGACCCAGTACTTC. Residues: CASSTRGDSTLQETQYF.

This clone was recorded once. The CDR3 reads CASSSRSSGPFF. In DNA form, the CDR3 reads TGTGCCAGCAGCTCAAGAAGTAGCGGACCTTTCTTT. The chain employs TRBV11-2 and TRBJ1-1; D call uncertain. Germline loops: CDR1 SGHAT, CDR2 FQNNGV. Trimming took off 4 bases at V and 12 bases at J, with 15 bases between the two ends. The CDR3 spans 12 residues.

The chain combines TRBV5-1 with TRBJ2-1, with D tentatively TRBD2 (5 bases). V dropped 1 base and J dropped 8 bases, with 10 bases sitting between them. Germline CDR1 reads SGHRS; CDR2 reads YFSETQ. This CDR3 has 13 amino acids. CDR3 in DNA: TGCGCCAGCAGCTTGTCACTAGGCGATGAGCAGTTCTTC. Translating gives CASSLSLGDEQFF.

The rearrangement joins TRBV6-1 to TRBJ2-7; 11 positions agree with TRBD2. The CDR3 consists of 14 residues. V was pared by 6 bases and J by 3 bases, with 4 bases of the junction left unmatched. The germline CDR1 and CDR2 sequences are MNHNS and SASEGT. The CDR3 sequence: CASSGTSGLYEQYF. DNA of the CDR3: TGTGCCAGCAGCGGGACTAGCGGCCTCTACGAGCAGTACTTC.

This clone was seen a single time. The gene calls are TRBV7-9 and TRBJ2-2; TRBD2 is a possible D gene (6 bases). CDR3 length: 14 residues. The germline V gene encodes CDR1 SEHNR and CDR2 FQNEAQ (reference sequence). V was clipped by 5 bases and J by 5 bases, with 12 bases between them. The CDR3 is CASSIRGTTGELFF. Written as DNA, the CDR3 is TGTGCCAGCAGCATTCGCGGGACGACCGGGGAGCTGTTTTTT.

V usage is TRBV7-2 and J usage is TRBJ1-1, with D maybe TRBD1 (5 bases). The V end was cut by 4 bases, the J end by 3 bases, with 15 bases between. The CDR3 length is 15 residues. Per the germline V gene, CDR1 is SGHTA and CDR2 is FQGNSA. The CDR3 loop is CASSSRGDWYTEAFF. The CDR3 bases are TGTGCCAGCAGCTCGAGGGGAGATTGGTACACTGAAGCTTTCTTT.

The chain has TRBV7-2 and TRBJ2-1, with D maybe TRBD2 (5 bases). V gave up 5 bases and J gave up 4 bases, with 21 bases separating them. CDR3 length: 17 residues. Germline V gives CDR1 SGHTA, CDR2 FQGNSA. The CDR3 DNA reads as TGTGCCAGCAGCCCGCAACTAGTTCAGCGCCATTACAATGAGCAGTTCTTC. Translating gives CASSPQLVQRHYNEQFF.

The count of this clone is one. As DNA, the CDR3 is TGTGCCAGCAGTCCCTGGACAGGAGGTCAGCCCCAGCATTTT. Its translation is CASSPWTGGQPQHF. The chain uses TRBV7-9 and TRBJ1-5, with 7 positions matching TRBD1. V lost 6 bases, J lost 6 bases, and 8 bases stayed unmatched. The CDR3 covers 14 residues. From germline, CDR1 is SEHNR and CDR2 FQNEAQ (reference sequence). The full variable domain, its missing parts supplied by reference TRBV7-9 and TRBJ1-5, is DTGVSQNPRHKITKRGQNVTFRCDPISEHNRLYWYRQTLGQGPEFLTYFQNEAQLEKSRLLSDRFSAERPKGSFSTLEIQRTEQGDSAMYLCASSPWTGGQPQHFGDGTRLSIL.

The chain carries TRBV28 and TRBJ2-3; TRBD1 matches 9 bases. The germline gives CDR1 MDHEN, CDR2 SYDVKM. The CDR3 sequence is 15 residues long. V trimming: 5 bases; J trimming: 5 bases; junction bases outside the gene matches: 8. The CDR3 region has the DNA TGTGCCAGCAGTGAACAGGGGGCACAGATAGATACGCAGTATTTT. Translated, it gives CASSEQGAQIDTQYF.

The chain recombines TRBV28 with TRBJ2-1, with D perhaps given as TRBD1 or TRBD2 (5 bases each). The V end was cut by 11 bases, the J end by 5 bases, with 16 bases between. CDR1 is MDHEN and CDR2 is SYDVKM in the germline V gene. The CDR3 is 13 amino acids. As DNA, the CDR3 is TGTGCCGGCCGGGACCGAGTCGACAATGAGCAGTTCTTC. Residues: CAGRDRVDNEQFF. The entire variable domain, with the rest obtained from reference TRBV28 and TRBJ2-1, is as follows: DVKVTQSSRYLVKRTGEKVFLECVQDMDHENMFWYRQDPGLGLRLIYFSYDVKMKEKGDIPEGYSVSREKKERFSLILESASTNQTSMYLCAGRDRVDNEQFFGPGTRLTVL.

The CDR3 region is CASSLQQASGELFF. DNA for the CDR3: TGTGCCAGCAGCTTACAACAGGCATCCGGGGAGCTGTTTTTT. This chain joins TRBV7-2 and TRBJ2-2; possibly TRBD1 for D (5 bases). CDR1 is SGHTA and CDR2 is FQGNSA in the germline V gene. Trimming cost V 2 bases and J 6 bases, with 10 bases left between them. This CDR3 spans 14 amino acids.

The rearrangement joins TRBV7-8 to TRBJ1-1; 7 nucleotides align to TRBD1. CDR3 length: 15 residues. Germline V lookup: CDR1 SGHVS, CDR2 FQNEAQ. V was clipped by 5 bases and J by 5 bases; unmatched bases: 11. CDR3 amino acids: CASSNYRGGGTEAFF. As DNA, the CDR3 is TGTGCCAGCAGCAACTACAGGGGTGGAGGGACTGAAGCTTTCTTT.

The chain couples TRBV5-6 to TRBJ2-1, with 14 bases aligning to TRBD2. Germline V lookup: CDR1 SGHDT, CDR2 YYEEEE. V shed 0 bases and J 3 bases; nucleotides not matched to a gene: 2. The CDR3 sequence is 17 residues long. As DNA, the CDR3 is TGTGCCAGCAGCTTGGCTGGACTAGCGGGAGGCTACAATGAGCAGTTCTTC. Amino acid sequence: CASSLAGLAGGYNEQFF.

The chain joins TRBV19 to TRBJ1-1, with 7 bases matching TRBD1. Germline V lookup: CDR1 LNHDA, CDR2 SQIVND (reference sequence). There are 14 residues in the CDR3. V trimming: 5 bases; J trimming: 1 base; junction bases outside the gene matches: 4. CDR3 DNA sequence: TGTGCCAGTAGTCTGACAGGGCCGAACACTGAAGCTTTCTTT. Translation gives CASSLTGPNTEAFF. Together with reference TRBV19 and TRBJ1-1, the CDR3 gives the full variable domain: DGGITQSPKYLFRKEGQNVTLSCEQNLNHDAMYWYRQDPGQGLRLIYYSQIVNDFQKGDIAEGYSVSREKKESFPLTVTSAQKNPTAFYLCASSLTGPNTEAFFGQGTRLTVV.